The 18 T cell receptor beta chains in this list originate from one sample, sequenced in a study of cytomegalovirus exposure and HLA in healthy donors. The PCR ran on 60 Vbeta and 13 Jbeta primers. Generated by immunoSEQ multiplex PCR, the TCRdb table keeps only in-frame clones and is missing some. The sample records 250,000 to 350,000 clones, roughly 89% being singletons. The sequencing sample was made of PBMCs. These receptors were taken from a woman under 30 in good health and CMV-seronegative.

In regard to this clone: A junction boundary mismatches the germline segment, possibly from a read error. The chain couples TRBV7-9 to TRBJ1-1; TRBD1 might be the D (6 bases). The CDR3 loop spans 16 amino acids. CDR1 is SEHNR and CDR2 is FQNEAQ in the germline V gene (reference sequence). This CDR3 is CSSSPTNGQMNTEAFF. CDR3 DNA: TGTTCCAGCAGCCCTACCAACGGACAGATGAACACTGAAGCTTTCTTT.

The rearrangement uses TRBV7-9 and TRBJ2-3; D gene ambiguous. The germline gives CDR1 SEHNR, CDR2 FQNEAQ (reference sequence). This CDR3 region has 14 residues. V lost 7 bases, J lost 6 bases, and 17 bases lay in between. This CDR3 reads CASTLFGEADTQYF. CDR3 sequence (DNA): TGTGCCAGCACACTATTCGGTGAAGCGGATACGCAGTATTTT.

The chain employs TRBV11-2 and TRBJ2-7; the D is unclear. The CDR3 consists of 11 residues. V gave up 5 bases and J gave up 3 bases, with 5 bases separating them. Per the germline V gene, CDR1 is SGHAT and CDR2 is FQNNGV. The CDR3 sequence is CASSNNYEQYF. CDR3 coding DNA: TGTGCCAGCAGCAACAACTACGAGCAGTACTTC. Combining the CDR3 with reference TRBV11-2 and TRBJ2-7 gives the whole variable domain EAGVAQSPRYKIIEKRQSVAFWCNPISGHATLYWYQQILGQGPKLLIQFQNNGVVDDSQLPKDRFSAERLKGVDSTLKIQPAKLEDSAVYLCASSNNYEQYFGPGTRLTVT.

The V gene is TRBV19, the J gene TRBJ2-7, with TRBD2 matching over 16 bases. The V segment lost 5 bases and the J segment 6 bases; nucleotides outside the gene matches: 13. Looked up from germline, CDR1 is LNHDA and CDR2 is SQIVND (reference sequence). There are 18 residues in the CDR3. The CDR3 region is CASSLGLAGGRTPSEQYF. In nucleotides, the CDR3 is TGTGCCAGTAGTTTGGGACTAGCGGGGGGGCGTACTCCCTCCGAGCAGTACTTC. Full variable domain (outside the CDR3, taken from reference TRBV19 and TRBJ2-7): DGGITQSPKYLFRKEGQNVTLSCEQNLNHDAMYWYRQDPGQGLRLIYYSQIVNDFQKGDIAEGYSVSREKKESFPLTVTSAQKNPTAFYLCASSLGLAGGRTPSEQYFGPGTRLTVT.

As DNA, the CDR3 is TGTGCCAGCAGCGTAGAGGTGGGAGGCACCGGGGAGCTGTTTTTT. Translation: CASSVEVGGTGELFF. The rearrangement links TRBV9 to TRBJ2-2, with D possibly matching TRBD2 (6 bases). CDR3 length: 15 amino acids. Germline-derived CDR1 and CDR2 are SGDLS and YYNGEE. V lost 0 bases and J lost 4, with 10 bases in between.

The J gene is TRBJ2-1, the V gene TRBV9; 8 positions agree with TRBD2. CDR3 length equals 16 residues. Germline CDR1 is SGDLS and CDR2 is YYNGEE. The ends lost 3 bases at V and 7 bases at J; junction bases unmatched: 12. The CDR3 bases are TGTGCCAGCAGCGGGGGTCCCGAGCGGGGGATGAATGAGCAGTTCTTC. This translates into CASSGGPERGMNEQFF.

This chain joins TRBV2 and TRBJ2-7, with 10 bases matching TRBD2. Per the germline V gene, CDR1 is SNHLY and CDR2 is FYNNEI. J gave up 5 bases and V 4 bases, and 5 bases lay outside the gene matches. This CDR3 spans 14 amino acids. Here the CDR3 reads CASSGLAGQDEQYF. DNA of the CDR3: TGTGCCAGCAGTGGACTAGCGGGCCAGGACGAGCAGTACTTC.

V and J are TRBV5-1 and TRBJ1-6, with TRBD1 as a possible D gene (6 bases). Germline values: CDR1 SGHRS, CDR2 YFSETQ. This CDR3 has 14 amino acids. Trimming cost V 1 base and J 8 bases, with 10 bases left between them. The CDR3 region is CASSLFEGDSPLHF. DNA of the CDR3: TGCGCCAGCAGCTTGTTCGAGGGGGATTCACCCCTCCACTTT.

The rearrangement links TRBV6-5 to TRBJ1-2; 12 bases map to TRBD1. J gave up 2 bases and V 6 bases, and 4 bases lay outside the gene matches. Germline CDR1 is MNHEY and CDR2 is SVGAGI. The CDR3 contains 15 residues. CDR3 nucleotide sequence: TGTGCCAGCAGCGGTGGGACAGGGGGCAACTATGGCTACACCTTC. Its translation: CASSGGTGGNYGYTF.

The CDR3: CASLESGNEQYF. CDR3 bases: TGTGCCAGCTTGGAAAGCGGGAACGAGCAGTACTTC. This chain links TRBV2 with TRBJ2-7; 7 nucleotides align to TRBD2. Germline CDR1 SNHLY, CDR2 FYNNEI. V trimming: 8 bases; J trimming: 5 bases; junction bases outside the gene matches: 6. The CDR3 is made up of 12 amino acids.

The J gene is TRBJ2-1, the V gene TRBV2; D is ambiguous. V was shortened by 6 bases and J by 8 bases, with 8 bases between the two germline ends. CDR1 and CDR2 (germline): SNHLY, FYNNEI. This CDR3 contains 11 residues. The CDR3 DNA reads as TGTGCCAGCAGCCCGTCCTATGAGCAGTTCTTC. Translation: CASSPSYEQFF.

The table lists this clone with a count of one. This chain uses TRBV6-1 with TRBJ2-4, with D perhaps matching TRBD1 (5 bases). Germline V gene lookup returns CDR1 MNHNS and CDR2 SASEGT. Trimming stripped 6 bases from V and 8 bases from J, with 17 bases between. This CDR3 is 14 amino acids long. CDR3 loop: CASRPTVNVDIQYF. The CDR3 DNA follows: TGTGCCAGCAGGCCGACAGTTAATGTAGACATTCAGTACTTC.

This rearrangement joins TRBV2 to TRBJ1-2; D remains ambiguous. V gave up 6 bases and J gave up 4 bases, with 9 bases separating them. There are 12 residues in the CDR3. Germline loops: CDR1 SNHLY, CDR2 FYNNEI. The CDR3 region is CASREGPYGYTF. The CDR3 region has the DNA TGTGCCAGCAGGGAGGGTCCCTATGGCTACACCTTC.

The chain is built from TRBV5-6 and TRBJ2-7; TRBD1 might be the D (5 bases). Germline CDR1 is SGHDT and CDR2 is YYEEEE. V shed 2 bases and J shed 5 bases, with 11 bases lying between them. There are 13 residues in the CDR3. The CDR3 region has the DNA TGTGCCAGCAGCTTAGGTCAGGGCGACGAGCAGTACTTC. Its translation is CASSLGQGDEQYF.

The V and J genes are TRBV7-8 and TRBJ2-5; 9 bases are shared with TRBD2. CDR1 is SGHVS, CDR2 FQNEAQ, per germline. Losses at the gene ends were 6 bases for V and 4 bases for J; bases not matched to a gene: 3. The CDR3 has 13 residues. As DNA, the CDR3 is TGTGCCAGCAGAAATAGCGGGAGAGAGACCCAGTACTTC. It specifies CASRNSGRETQYF.

The gene calls are TRBV19 and TRBJ1-2; 9 positions match TRBD1. Germline CDR1 is LNHDA and CDR2 is SQIVND (reference sequence). The V and J ends lost 7 bases and 4 bases, in that order; junction bases with no gene match: 10. The CDR3 extends over 15 amino acids. For the CDR3, the DNA is TGTGCCAGTACCCCCTACGGACAGGGGTTCTATGGCTACACCTTC. Translation gives CASTPYGQGFYGYTF. Combining the CDR3 with reference TRBV19 and TRBJ1-2 gives the whole variable domain DGGITQSPKYLFRKEGQNVTLSCEQNLNHDAMYWYRQDPGQGLRLIYYSQIVNDFQKGDIAEGYSVSREKKESFPLTVTSAQKNPTAFYLCASTPYGQGFYGYTFGSGTRLTVV.

The chain has TRBV20-1 and TRBJ2-3; D remains unclear. With 4 bases removed from V and 5 bases from J, the gap between germline ends came to 4 bases. In germline, CDR1 is DFQATT, CDR2 SNEGSKA (reference sequence). There are 10 residues in the CDR3. CDR3 region: CSAIRDTQYF. In DNA, the CDR3 is TGCAGTGCTATCAGAGATACGCAGTATTTT.

This sequence joins TRBV9 and TRBJ1-2; no definite D call. CDR1 is SGDLS and CDR2 is YYNGEE in the germline V gene. This CDR3 contains 14 residues. Trimming removed 6 bases at V and 8 bases at J, with 20 bases between. The CDR3 DNA sequence: TGTGCCAGCATCCGACCCCTGTCCTCGGGGGGCTACACCTTC. Amino acids: CASIRPLSSGGYTF.